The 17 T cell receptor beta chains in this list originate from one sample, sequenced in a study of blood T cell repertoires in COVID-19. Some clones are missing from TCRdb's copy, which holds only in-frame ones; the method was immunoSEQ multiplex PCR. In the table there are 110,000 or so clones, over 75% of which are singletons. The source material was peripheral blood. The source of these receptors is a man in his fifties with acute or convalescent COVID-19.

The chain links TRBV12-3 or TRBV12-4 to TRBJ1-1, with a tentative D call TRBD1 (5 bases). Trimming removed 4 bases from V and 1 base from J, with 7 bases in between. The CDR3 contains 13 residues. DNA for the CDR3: TGTGCCAGCAGTTCTACAGGGAACACTGAAGCTTTCTTT. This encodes CASSSTGNTEAFF.

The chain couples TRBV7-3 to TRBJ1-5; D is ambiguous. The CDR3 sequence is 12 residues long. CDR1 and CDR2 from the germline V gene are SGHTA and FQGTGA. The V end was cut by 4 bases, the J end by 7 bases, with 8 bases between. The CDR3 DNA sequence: TGTGCCAGCAGCTCAGAGGGCCAGCCCCAGCATTTT. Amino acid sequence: CASSSEGQPQHF.

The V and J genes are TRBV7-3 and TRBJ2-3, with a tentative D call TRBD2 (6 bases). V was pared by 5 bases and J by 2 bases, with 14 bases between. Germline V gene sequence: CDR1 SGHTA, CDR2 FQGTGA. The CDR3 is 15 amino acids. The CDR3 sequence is CASSLGGGTTDTQYF. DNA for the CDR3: TGTGCCAGCAGCCTGGGAGGTGGGACCACAGATACGCAGTATTTT.

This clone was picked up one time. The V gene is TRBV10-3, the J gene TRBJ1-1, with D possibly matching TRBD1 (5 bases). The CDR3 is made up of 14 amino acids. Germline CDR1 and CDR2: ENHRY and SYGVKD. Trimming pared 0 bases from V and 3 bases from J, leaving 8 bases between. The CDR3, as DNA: TGTGCCATCAGTGAGTCCAGGGATCACACTGAAGCTTTCTTT. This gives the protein CAISESRDHTEAFF.

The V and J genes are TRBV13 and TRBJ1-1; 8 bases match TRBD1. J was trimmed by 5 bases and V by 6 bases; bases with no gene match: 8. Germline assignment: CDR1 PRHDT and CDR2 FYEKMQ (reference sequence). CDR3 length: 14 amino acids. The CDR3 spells CASRGGRGRTEAFF. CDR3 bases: TGTGCCAGCAGGGGAGGCAGGGGGCGAACTGAAGCTTTCTTT.

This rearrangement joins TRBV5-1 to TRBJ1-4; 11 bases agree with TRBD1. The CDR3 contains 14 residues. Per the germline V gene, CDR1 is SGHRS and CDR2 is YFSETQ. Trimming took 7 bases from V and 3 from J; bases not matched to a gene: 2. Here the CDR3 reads CASGQGASNEKLFF. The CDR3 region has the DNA TGCGCCAGCGGACAGGGGGCGTCTAATGAAAAACTGTTTTTT.

The CDR3 DNA reads as TGTGCCAGCAGCTTAACCTACGGACGCAGGGATCGGGAAAAACTGTTTTTT. Translating it yields CASSLTYGRRDREKLFF. V usage is TRBV7-3 and J usage is TRBJ1-4; D is possibly TRBD1 (5 bases). V lost 0 bases, J lost 8 bases, and 19 bases lay in between. Germline lookup yields CDR1 SGHTA and CDR2 FQGTGA. The CDR3 consists of 17 residues.

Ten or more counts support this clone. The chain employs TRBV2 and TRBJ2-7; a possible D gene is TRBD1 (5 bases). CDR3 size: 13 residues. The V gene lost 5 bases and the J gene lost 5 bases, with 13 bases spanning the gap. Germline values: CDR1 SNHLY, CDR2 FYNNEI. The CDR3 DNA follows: TGTGCCAGCAGTTCGGTGGGGCTTAACGAGCAGTACTTC. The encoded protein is CASSSVGLNEQYF.

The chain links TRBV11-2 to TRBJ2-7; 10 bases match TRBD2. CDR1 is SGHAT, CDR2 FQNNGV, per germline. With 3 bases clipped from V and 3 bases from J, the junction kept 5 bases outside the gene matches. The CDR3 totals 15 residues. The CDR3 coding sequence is TGTGCCAGCAGCTTCGTAGCGGGGGGCAACTACGAGCAGTACTTC. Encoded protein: CASSFVAGGNYEQYF. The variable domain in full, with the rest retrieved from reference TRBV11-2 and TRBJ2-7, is EAGVAQSPRYKIIEKRQSVAFWCNPISGHATLYWYQQILGQGPKLLIQFQNNGVVDDSQLPKDRFSAERLKGVDSTLKIQPAKLEDSAVYLCASSFVAGGNYEQYFGPGTRLTVT.

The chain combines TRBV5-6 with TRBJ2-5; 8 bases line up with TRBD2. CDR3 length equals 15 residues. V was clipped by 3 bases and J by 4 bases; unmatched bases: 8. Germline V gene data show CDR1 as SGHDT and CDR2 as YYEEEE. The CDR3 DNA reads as TGTGCCAGCAGCTCGTTAGCGGGGACGGGAGAGACCCAGTACTTC. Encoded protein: CASSSLAGTGETQYF.

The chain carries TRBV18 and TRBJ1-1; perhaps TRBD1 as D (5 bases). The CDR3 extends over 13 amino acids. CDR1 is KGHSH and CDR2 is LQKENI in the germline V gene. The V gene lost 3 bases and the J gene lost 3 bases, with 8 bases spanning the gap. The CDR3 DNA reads TGTGCCAGCTCACCTGGCAGGGACACTGAAGCTTTCTTT. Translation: CASSPGRDTEAFF.

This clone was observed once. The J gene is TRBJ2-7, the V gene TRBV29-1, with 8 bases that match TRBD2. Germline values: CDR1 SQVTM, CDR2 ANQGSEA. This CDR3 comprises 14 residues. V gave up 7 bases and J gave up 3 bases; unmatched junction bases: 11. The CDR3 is CSALTSASYYEQYF. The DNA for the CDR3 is TGCAGCGCCCTGACTAGCGCTAGCTACTACGAGCAGTACTTC.

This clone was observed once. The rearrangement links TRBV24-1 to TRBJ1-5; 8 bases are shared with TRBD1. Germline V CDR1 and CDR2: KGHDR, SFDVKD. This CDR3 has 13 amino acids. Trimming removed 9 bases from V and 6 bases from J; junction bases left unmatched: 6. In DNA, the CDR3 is TGTGCCACCGACTCAGGGGGCGGTCAGCCCCAGCATTTT. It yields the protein CATDSGGGQPQHF.

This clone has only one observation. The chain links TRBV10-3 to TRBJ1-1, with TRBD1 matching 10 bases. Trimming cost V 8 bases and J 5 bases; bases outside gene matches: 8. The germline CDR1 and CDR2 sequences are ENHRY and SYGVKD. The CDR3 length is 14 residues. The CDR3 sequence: CAIFDGDRGTEAFF. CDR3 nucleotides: TGTGCCATCTTCGACGGGGACAGGGGAACTGAAGCTTTCTTT.

CDR3 in DNA: TGTGCCAGCAGTTTTAGCCGGGGGGAGTTCGTGTACGAGCAGTACTTC. Protein: CASSFSRGEFVYEQYF. The rearrangement uses TRBV27 and TRBJ2-7, with 7 bases matching TRBD2. There are 16 residues in the CDR3. J gave up 4 bases and V 3 bases, and 12 bases lay outside the gene matches. The V gene's germline CDR1 is MNHEY and CDR2 SMNVEV (reference sequence).

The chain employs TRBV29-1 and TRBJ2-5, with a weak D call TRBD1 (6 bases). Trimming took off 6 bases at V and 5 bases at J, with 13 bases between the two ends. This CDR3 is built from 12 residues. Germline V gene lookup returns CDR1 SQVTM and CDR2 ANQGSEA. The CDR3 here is CSVAAGEETQYF. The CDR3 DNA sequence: TGCAGCGTCGCGGCAGGGGAGGAGACCCAGTACTTC.

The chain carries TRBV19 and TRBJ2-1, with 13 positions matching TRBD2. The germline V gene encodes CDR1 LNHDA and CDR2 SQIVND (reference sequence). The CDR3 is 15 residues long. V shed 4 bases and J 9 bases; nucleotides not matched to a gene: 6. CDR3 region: CASSTLAGGSSEQFF. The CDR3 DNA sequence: TGTGCCAGTAGTACACTAGCGGGAGGGTCCAGTGAGCAGTTCTTC. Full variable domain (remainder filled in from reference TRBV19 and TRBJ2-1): DGGITQSPKYLFRKEGQNVTLSCEQNLNHDAMYWYRQDPGQGLRLIYYSQIVNDFQKGDIAEGYSVSREKKESFPLTVTSAQKNPTAFYLCASSTLAGGSSEQFFGPGTRLTVL.